A single T cell receptor (beta chain) is shown here with its context. Its target is unknown. The data stem from a study of cytomegalovirus exposure and HLA in healthy donors. This PCR relied on a set of 60 Vbeta primers and 13 Jbeta primers. Only in-frame clones appear in the TCRdb table, and some are missing; sequencing was by immunoSEQ multiplex PCR. The table lists approximately 140,000 clones, roughly 80% of them singletons. Findings of the study overall: In a later analysis, a missense DCLRE1C variant was linked to TCR beta V- and J-gene trimming.

The source of this sequence is a man between 18 and 29 years old in good health and CMV-seronegative. The sequenced sample was PBMCs.

Here the CDR3 DNA reads TGTGCCAGCAGCTTAGGCGGGGATTTACGTGTCGCTAACTATGGCTACACCTTC. This gives the protein CASSLGGDLRVANYGYTF. V gene TRBV7-8 combines with J gene TRBJ1-2; D gene ambiguous. Germline V gene sequence: CDR1 SGHVS, CDR2 FQNEAQ. CDR3 length: 18 amino acids. The V end lost 1 base, the J end lost 0 bases, and 18 bases lay between the germline ends.